This TCR beta chain was observed in a study of T cells in women clearing cervical HPV infection. Whole-study context: Controls' single incident HPV16 infection cleared within 12 months without precancer. Case blood drawn at lesion detection; control blood after infection cleared. With HLA typing for only a few women, HLA confounding remains possible.

Genomic DNA, averaging around 1,200 ng per sample, yielded TCR beta CDR3 via immunoSEQ. TCRdb keeps only in-frame clones here, not all; method: immunoSEQ multiplex PCR. The specimen's table records more than 20,000 clones. With regard to this clone: The observed sequence ends 3 residues before the CDR3 terminus, with the missing tail filled in from the germline J gene. Additional DNA sequences in this sample encode the identical CDR3.

CDR3 size: 15 residues. V dropped 8 bases and J dropped 2; count of bases not matched to a gene: 10. Per the germline V gene, CDR1 is DFQATT and CDR2 is SNEGSKA (reference sequence). The sample taken for sequencing was blood buffy coat. The genes are TRBV20-1 and TRBJ2-1, with 9 bases aligning to TRBD2. The sequence was collected from a woman between 18 and 70 years old with a cervical HPV16 infection that either progressed to CIN3+ or cleared (not recorded which). CDR3 region: CSSNLAGVAYNEQFF. The covered CDR3 bases are TGCAGTTCGAACTTAGCGGGGGTGGCCTACAATGAG.